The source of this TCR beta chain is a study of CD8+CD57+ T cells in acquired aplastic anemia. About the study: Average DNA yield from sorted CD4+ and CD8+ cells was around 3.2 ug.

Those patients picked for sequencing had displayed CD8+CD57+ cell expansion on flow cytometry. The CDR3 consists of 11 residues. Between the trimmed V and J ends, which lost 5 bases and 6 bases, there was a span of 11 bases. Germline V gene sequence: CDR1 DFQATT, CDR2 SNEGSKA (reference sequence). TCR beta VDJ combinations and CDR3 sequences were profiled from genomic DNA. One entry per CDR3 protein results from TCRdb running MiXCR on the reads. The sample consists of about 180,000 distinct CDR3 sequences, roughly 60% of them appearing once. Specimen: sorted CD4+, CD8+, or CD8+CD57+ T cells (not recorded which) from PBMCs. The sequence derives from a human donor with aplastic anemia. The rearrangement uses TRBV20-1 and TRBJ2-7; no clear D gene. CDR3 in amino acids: CSASRGLEQYF. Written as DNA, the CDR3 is TGCAGTGCTTCGAGAGGTCTCGAGCAGTACTTC.